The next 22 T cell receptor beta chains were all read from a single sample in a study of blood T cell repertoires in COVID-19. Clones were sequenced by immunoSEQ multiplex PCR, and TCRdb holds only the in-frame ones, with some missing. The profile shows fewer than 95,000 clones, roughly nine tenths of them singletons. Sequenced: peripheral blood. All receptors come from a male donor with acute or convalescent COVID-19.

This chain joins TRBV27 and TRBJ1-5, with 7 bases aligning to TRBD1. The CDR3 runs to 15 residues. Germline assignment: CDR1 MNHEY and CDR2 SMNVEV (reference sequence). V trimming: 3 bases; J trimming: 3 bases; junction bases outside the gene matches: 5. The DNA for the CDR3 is TGTGCCAGCAGTTTTGTGAGGGGGCTCAATCAGCCCCAGCATTTT. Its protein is CASSFVRGLNQPQHF.

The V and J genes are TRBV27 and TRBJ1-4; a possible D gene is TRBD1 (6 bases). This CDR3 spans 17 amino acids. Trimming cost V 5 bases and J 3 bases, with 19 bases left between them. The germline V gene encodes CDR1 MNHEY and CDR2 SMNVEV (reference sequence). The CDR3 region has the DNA TGTGCCAGCAGTCCCGCCGTCCAGGGGTGGTCTAATGAAAAACTGTTTTTT. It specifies CASSPAVQGWSNEKLFF. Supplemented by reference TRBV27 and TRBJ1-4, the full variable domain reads EAQVTQNPRYLITVTGKKLTVTCSQNMNHEYMSWYRQDPGLGLRQIYYSMNVEVTDKGDVPEGYKVSRKEKRNFPLILESPSPNQTSLYFCASSPAVQGWSNEKLFFGSGTQLSVL.

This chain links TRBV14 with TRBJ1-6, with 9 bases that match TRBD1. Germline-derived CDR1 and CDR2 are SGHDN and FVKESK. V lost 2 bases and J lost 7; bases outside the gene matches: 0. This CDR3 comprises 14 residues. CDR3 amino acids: CASSQTGGNSPLHF. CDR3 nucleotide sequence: TGTGCCAGCAGCCAAACAGGGGGCAATTCACCCCTCCACTTT.

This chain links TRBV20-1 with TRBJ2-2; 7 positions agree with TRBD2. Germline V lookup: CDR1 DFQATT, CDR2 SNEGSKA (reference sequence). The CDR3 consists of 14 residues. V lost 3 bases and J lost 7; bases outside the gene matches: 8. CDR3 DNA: TGCAGTGCTAGTCCGCGAGCGGGAATCGGGGAGCTGTTTTTT. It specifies CSASPRAGIGELFF.

CDR3 protein: CASSKQGEDEKLFF. CDR3 DNA: TGTGCCAGTAGCAAACAGGGGGAGGATGAAAAACTGTTTTTT. This rearrangement joins TRBV19 to TRBJ1-4; 8 positions agree with TRBD1. The germline gives CDR1 LNHDA, CDR2 SQIVND (reference sequence). The CDR3 length is 14 residues. Germline trimming cut 6 bases from V and 6 bases from J; bases unmatched to any gene: 6.

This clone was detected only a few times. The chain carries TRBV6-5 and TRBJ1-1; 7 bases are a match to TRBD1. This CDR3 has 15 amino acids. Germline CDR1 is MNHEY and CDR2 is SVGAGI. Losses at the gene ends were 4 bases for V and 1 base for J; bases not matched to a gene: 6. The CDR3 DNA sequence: TGTGCCAGCAGTTTCAGGGGGAGAGAGAACACTGAAGCTTTCTTT. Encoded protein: CASSFRGRENTEAFF.

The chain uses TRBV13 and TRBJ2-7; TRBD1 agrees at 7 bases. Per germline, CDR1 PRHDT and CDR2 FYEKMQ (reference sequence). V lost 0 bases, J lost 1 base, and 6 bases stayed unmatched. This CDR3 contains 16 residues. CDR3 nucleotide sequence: TGTGCCAGCAGCTTAGGGGGACCGGGACAGTCCTACGAGCAGTACTTC. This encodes CASSLGGPGQSYEQYF. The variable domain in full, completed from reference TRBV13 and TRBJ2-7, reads AAGVIQSPRHLIKEKRETATLKCYPIPRHDTVYWYQQGPGQDPQFLISFYEKMQSDKGSIPDRFSAQQFSDYHSELNMSSLELGDSALYFCASSLGGPGQSYEQYFGPGTRLTVT.

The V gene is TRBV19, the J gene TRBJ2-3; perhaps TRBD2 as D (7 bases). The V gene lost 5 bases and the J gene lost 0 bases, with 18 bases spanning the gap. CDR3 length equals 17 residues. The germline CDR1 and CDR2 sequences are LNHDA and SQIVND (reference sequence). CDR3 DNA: TGTGCCAGTAGTCTGGCGGGGGCCTCTTCCAGCACAGATACGCAGTATTTT. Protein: CASSLAGASSSTDTQYF.

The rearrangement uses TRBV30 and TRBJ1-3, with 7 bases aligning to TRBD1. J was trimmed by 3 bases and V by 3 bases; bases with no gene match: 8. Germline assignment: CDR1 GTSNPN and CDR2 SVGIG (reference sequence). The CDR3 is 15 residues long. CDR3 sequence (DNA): TGTGCCTGGAGCGCCCCGACAGGGAGTGGAAACACCATATATTTT. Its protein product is CAWSAPTGSGNTIYF.

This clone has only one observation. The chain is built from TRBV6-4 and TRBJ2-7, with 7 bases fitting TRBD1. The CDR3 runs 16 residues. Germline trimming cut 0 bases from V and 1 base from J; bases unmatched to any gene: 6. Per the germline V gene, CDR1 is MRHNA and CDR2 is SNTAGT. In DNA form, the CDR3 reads TGTGCCAGCAGTGACTCGGACAGGTATTGGTCCTACGAGCAGTACTTC. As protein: CASSDSDRYWSYEQYF.

In DNA, the CDR3 is TGCGCCAGCAGCCAAGATGCGGGACCCCCGACGGGCTACACCTTC. Amino acids: CASSQDAGPPTGYTF. The chain joins TRBV4-1 to TRBJ1-2; D is perhaps TRBD1 (5 bases). Trimming took 0 bases from V and 8 from J, leaving 16 bases between them. The CDR3 loop spans 15 amino acids. Germline CDR1 is MGHRA and CDR2 is YSYEKL.

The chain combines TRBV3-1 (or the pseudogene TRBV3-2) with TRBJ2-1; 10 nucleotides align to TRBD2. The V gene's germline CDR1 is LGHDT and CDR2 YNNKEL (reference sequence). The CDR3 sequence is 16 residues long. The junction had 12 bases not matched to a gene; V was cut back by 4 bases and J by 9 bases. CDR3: CASSPLAGTSVSEQFF. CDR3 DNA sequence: TGTGCCAGCAGCCCATTAGCCGGGACTAGCGTTAGTGAGCAGTTCTTC.

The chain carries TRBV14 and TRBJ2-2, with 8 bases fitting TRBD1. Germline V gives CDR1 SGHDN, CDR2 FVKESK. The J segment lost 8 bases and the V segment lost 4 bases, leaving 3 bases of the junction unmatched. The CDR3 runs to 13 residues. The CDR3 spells CASSRQGTGELFF. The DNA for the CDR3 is TGTGCCAGCAGCCGACAGGGGACAGGGGAGCTGTTTTTT.

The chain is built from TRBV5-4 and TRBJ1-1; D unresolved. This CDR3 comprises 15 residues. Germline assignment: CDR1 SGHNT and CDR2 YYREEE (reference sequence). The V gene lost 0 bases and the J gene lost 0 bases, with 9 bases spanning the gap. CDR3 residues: CASSLGHSMNTEAFF. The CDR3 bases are TGTGCCAGCAGCTTGGGACACTCGATGAACACTGAAGCTTTCTTT.

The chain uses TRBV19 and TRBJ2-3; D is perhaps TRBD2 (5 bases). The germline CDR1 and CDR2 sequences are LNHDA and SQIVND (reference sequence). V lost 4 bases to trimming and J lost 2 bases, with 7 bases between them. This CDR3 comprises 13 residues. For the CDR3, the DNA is TGTGCCAGTAGTAAGAGGGACACAGATACGCAGTATTTT. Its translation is CASSKRDTDTQYF. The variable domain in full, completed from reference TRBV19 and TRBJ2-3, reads DGGITQSPKYLFRKEGQNVTLSCEQNLNHDAMYWYRQDPGQGLRLIYYSQIVNDFQKGDIAEGYSVSREKKESFPLTVTSAQKNPTAFYLCASSKRDTDTQYFGPGTRLTVL.

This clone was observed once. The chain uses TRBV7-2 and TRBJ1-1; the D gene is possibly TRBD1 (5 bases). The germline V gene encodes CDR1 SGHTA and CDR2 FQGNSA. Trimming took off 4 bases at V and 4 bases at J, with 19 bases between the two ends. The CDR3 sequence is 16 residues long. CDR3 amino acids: CASSSQMGAGVTEAFF. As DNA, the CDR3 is TGTGCCAGCAGCTCCCAGATGGGCGCGGGGGTCACTGAAGCTTTCTTT.

This CDR3 reads CASSMGQGPYNEQFF. The DNA for the CDR3 is TGTGCCAGCAGCATGGGACAGGGCCCCTACAATGAGCAGTTCTTC. V usage is TRBV7-6 and J usage is TRBJ2-1, with 9 positions matching TRBD1. CDR3 length: 15 amino acids. CDR1 and CDR2 from the germline V gene are SGHVS and FNYEAQ. V lost 5 bases, J lost 2 bases, and 4 bases stayed unmatched.

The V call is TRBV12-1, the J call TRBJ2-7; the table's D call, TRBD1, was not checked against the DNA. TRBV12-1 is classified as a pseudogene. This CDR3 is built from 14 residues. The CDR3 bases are TGTGCCAGCAGCGCTACAGGGGGCTCCTACGAGCAGTACTTC. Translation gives CASSATGGSYEQYF.

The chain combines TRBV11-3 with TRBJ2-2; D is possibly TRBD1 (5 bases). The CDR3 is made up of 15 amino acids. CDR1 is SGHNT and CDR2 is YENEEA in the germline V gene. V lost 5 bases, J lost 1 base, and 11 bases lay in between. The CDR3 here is CASSPSTENTGELFF. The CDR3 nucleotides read TGTGCCAGCAGCCCCTCGACAGAGAACACCGGGGAGCTGTTTTTT. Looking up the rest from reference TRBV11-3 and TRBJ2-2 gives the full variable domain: EAGVVQSPRYKIIEKKQPVAFWCNPISGHNTLYWYLQNLGQGPELLIRYENEEAVDDSQLPKDRFSAERLKGVDSTLKIQPAELGDSAVYLCASSPSTENTGELFFGEGSRLTVL.

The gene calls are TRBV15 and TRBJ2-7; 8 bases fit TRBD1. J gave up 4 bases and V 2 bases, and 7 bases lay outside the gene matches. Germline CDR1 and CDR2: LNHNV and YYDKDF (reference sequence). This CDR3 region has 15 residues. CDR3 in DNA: TGTGCCACCAGCAGAACGACAGGGGTGGCTTACGAGCAGTACTTC. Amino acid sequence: CATSRTTGVAYEQYF.

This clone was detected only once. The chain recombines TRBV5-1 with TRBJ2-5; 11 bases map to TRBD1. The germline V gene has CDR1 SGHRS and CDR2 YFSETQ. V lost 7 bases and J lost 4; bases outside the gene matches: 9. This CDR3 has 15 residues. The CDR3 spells CASSRTGGSGETQYF. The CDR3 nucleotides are TGCGCCAGCTCCAGGACAGGGGGCTCGGGAGAGACCCAGTACTTC.

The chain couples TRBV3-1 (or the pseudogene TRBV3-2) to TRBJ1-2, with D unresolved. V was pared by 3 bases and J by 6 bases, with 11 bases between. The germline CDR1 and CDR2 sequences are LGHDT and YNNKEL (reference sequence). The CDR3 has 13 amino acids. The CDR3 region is CASSQAGPHGYTF. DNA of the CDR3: TGTGCCAGCAGCCAGGCGGGTCCCCATGGCTACACCTTC.